The 18 T cell receptor beta chains below were found in one sample sequenced in a study of cytomegalovirus exposure and HLA in healthy donors. A multiplex PCR was run with 60 Vbeta primers and 13 Jbeta primers. TCRdb keeps only in-frame clones here, not all; method: immunoSEQ multiplex PCR. The repertoire holds fewer than 200,000 clones, with more than 65% as singletons. Sequencing was done on a sample of PBMCs. The receptors stem from a girl aged 2-10 years in good health and CMV-seropositive.

The V gene is TRBV11-1, the J gene TRBJ2-6; D not certain. In germline, CDR1 is SGHAT, CDR2 FQDESV (reference sequence). Trimming took 5 bases from V and 0 from J, leaving 5 bases between them. The CDR3 extends over 14 amino acids. The CDR3 sequence: CASSLLSGANVLTF. Here the CDR3 DNA reads TGTGCCAGCAGCCTCCTCTCTGGGGCCAACGTCCTGACTTTC. The whole variable domain, remainder taken from reference TRBV11-1 and TRBJ2-6, is EAEVAQSPRYKITEKSQAVAFWCDPISGHATLYWYRQILGQGPELLVQFQDESVVDDSQLPKDRFSAERLKGVDSTLKIQPAELGDSAMYLCASSLLSGANVLTFGAGSRLTVL.

This rearrangement joins TRBV14 to TRBJ1-1; 7 bases are shared with TRBD1. Germline CDR1 SGHDN, CDR2 FVKESK. The V and J ends lost 2 bases and 10 bases, in that order; junction bases with no gene match: 7. The CDR3 is 13 amino acids. The CDR3 bases are TGTGCCAGCAGCCAAATTTCGACAGGGTTAGCTTTCTTT. This translates into CASSQISTGLAFF.

This chain connects TRBV19 to TRBJ1-1; TRBD1 agrees at 9 bases. CDR1 is LNHDA and CDR2 is SQIVND in the germline V gene (reference sequence). The CDR3 consists of 14 residues. The V gene end was trimmed by 4 bases and the J gene end by 6 bases; junction bases not matched to a gene: 6. CDR3 sequence (DNA): TGTGCCAGTAGTACCGGACAGGGGCTGTCTGAAGCTTTCTTT. Its protein is CASSTGQGLSEAFF.

This chain uses TRBV5-1 with TRBJ2-3, with a possible D match to TRBD2 (6 bases). This CDR3 comprises 15 residues. CDR1 and CDR2 (germline): SGHRS, YFSETQ. Trimming stripped 3 bases from V and 0 bases from J, with 11 bases between. Here the CDR3 reads CASSWTGASTDTQYF. The CDR3 region has the DNA TGCGCCAGCAGCTGGACGGGAGCAAGCACAGATACGCAGTATTTT.

This sequence joins TRBV5-1 and TRBJ2-3; 7 nucleotides align to TRBD1. Per germline, CDR1 SGHRS and CDR2 YFSETQ. CDR3 length equals 18 residues. J was trimmed by 3 bases and V by 2 bases; bases with no gene match: 15. The CDR3 DNA follows: TGCGCCAGCAGCTTACGGACAGGCCTTGTGTTGAAAACAGATACGCAGTATTTT. This codes for CASSLRTGLVLKTDTQYF.

The chain is built from TRBV9 and TRBJ2-1; the D gene is possibly TRBD2 (7 bases). Per germline, CDR1 SGDLS and CDR2 YYNGEE. This CDR3 is 22 amino acids long. V dropped 3 bases and J dropped 4 bases, with 35 bases sitting between them. The DNA of the CDR3 is TGTGCCAGCAGCGCGCCAGAGGAATGGGGGCTAGCGGCCTCCCCCTGGTACAATGAGCAGTTCTTC. It codes for CASSAPEEWGLAASPWYNEQFF.

The chain recombines TRBV5-1 with TRBJ2-7; D unclear. Trimming took 2 bases from V and 2 from J, leaving 11 bases between them. In germline, CDR1 is SGHRS, CDR2 YFSETQ. This CDR3 spans 14 amino acids. For the CDR3, the DNA is TGCGCCAGCAGCTTAGTTGGCATAACCTACGAGCAGTACTTC. Translated, it gives CASSLVGITYEQYF.

The chain has TRBV6-1 and TRBJ2-5, with 11 positions matching TRBD2. The germline V gene encodes CDR1 MNHNS and CDR2 SASEGT. The trim removed 3 bases at V and 2 bases at J, leaving 2 bases unmatched. The CDR3 runs to 15 residues. For the CDR3, the DNA is TGTGCCAGCAGTGATTTAGCGGGAGGGCAAGAGACCCAGTACTTC. Translated: CASSDLAGGQETQYF.

V and J are TRBV19 and TRBJ2-1; tentatively, D is TRBD1 (5 bases). Trimming shortened V by 5 bases and J by 11 bases, and 10 bases separated the two germline ends. There are 11 residues in the CDR3. Germline V lookup: CDR1 LNHDA, CDR2 SQIVND (reference sequence). The CDR3 loop is CASSLTEKQFF. CDR3 coding DNA: TGTGCCAGTAGTTTGACAGAGAAGCAGTTCTTC.

This clone was seen a few times. The gene calls are TRBV6-5 and TRBJ1-1; D remains ambiguous. Germline loops: CDR1 MNHEY, CDR2 SVGAGI. V was pared by 1 base and J by 4 bases, with 10 bases between. The CDR3 loop spans 14 amino acids. CDR3: CASSYYRDGTEAFF. CDR3 nucleotides: TGTGCCAGCAGTTACTACCGAGATGGCACTGAAGCTTTCTTT.

The gene calls are TRBV7-3 and TRBJ2-1; D may be TRBD2 (6 bases). The V end lost 1 base, the J end lost 3 bases, and 19 bases lay between the germline ends. The CDR3 runs 18 residues. Germline V gene data show CDR1 as SGHTA and CDR2 as FQGTGA. The CDR3 here is CASSLIETRSSNYNEQFF. DNA of the CDR3: TGTGCCAGCAGCTTAATCGAGACTAGATCGTCGAACTACAATGAGCAGTTCTTC. Together with reference TRBV7-3 and TRBJ2-1, the CDR3 gives the full variable domain: GAGVSQTPSNKVTEKGKYVELRCDPISGHTALYWYRQSLGQGPEFLIYFQGTGAADDSGLPNDRFFAVRPEGSVSTLKIQRTERGDSAVYLCASSLIETRSSNYNEQFFGPGTRLTVL.

This clone was counted between two and nine times. The chain links TRBV5-1 to TRBJ1-4; D is possibly TRBD1 (6 bases). The V end was cut by 4 bases, the J end by 4 bases, with 11 bases between. This CDR3 comprises 14 residues. Germline V CDR1 and CDR2: SGHRS, YFSETQ. For the CDR3, the DNA is TGCGCCAGCAGCGTGGACAGCTATAATGAAAAACTGTTTTTT. It specifies CASSVDSYNEKLFF.

This sequence joins TRBV30 and TRBJ1-5, with D tentatively TRBD1 (5 bases). Trimming removed 3 bases at V and 4 bases at J, with 28 bases between. This CDR3 spans 19 amino acids. Germline CDR1 reads GTSNPN; CDR2 reads SVGIG (reference sequence). In DNA form, the CDR3 reads TGTGCCTGGAGCAGTGGGGCAGGGATCGGGCGTCAAGGTAATCAGCCCCAGCATTTT. Encoded protein: CAWSSGAGIGRQGNQPQHF.

V gene TRBV6-5 combines with J gene TRBJ1-1; maybe TRBD1 (5 bases). Germline V gene data show CDR1 as MNHEY and CDR2 as SVGAGI. This CDR3 has 14 amino acids. V lost 2 bases to trimming and J lost 1 base, with 8 bases between them. The CDR3 sequence is CASSYQGRNTEAFF. The CDR3 DNA reads TGTGCCAGCAGTTACCAGGGAAGGAACACTGAAGCTTTCTTT.

CDR3 bases: TGTGCCACTACCGGGACAACTAATGAAAAACTGTTTTTT. Protein sequence: CATTGTTNEKLFF. The J gene is TRBJ1-4, the V gene TRBV2; D unresolved. CDR1 is SNHLY, CDR2 FYNNEI, per germline. The CDR3 spans 13 residues. Trimming removed 10 bases from V and 0 bases from J, with 9 bases in between.

Only a few counts were recorded for this clone. V and J are TRBV2 and TRBJ1-2; weak D call: TRBD1 (5 bases). The CDR3 covers 13 residues. Germline V gene lookup returns CDR1 SNHLY and CDR2 FYNNEI. The germline V and J ends were trimmed by 9 bases and 2 bases, with 13 bases remaining between them. The CDR3 here is CASRFDRNYGYTF. DNA for the CDR3: TGTGCCAGTCGTTTCGACAGAAACTATGGCTACACCTTC. Complete variable domain (other parts from reference TRBV2 and TRBJ1-2): EPEVTQTPSHQVTQMGQEVILRCVPISNHLYFYWYRQILGQKVEFLVSFYNNEISEKSEIFDDQFSVERPDGSNFTLKIRSTKLEDSAMYFCASRFDRNYGYTFGSGTRLTVV.

The chain couples TRBV29-1 to TRBJ1-6, with D uncertain. Germline loops: CDR1 SQVTM, CDR2 ANQGSEA. The CDR3 is 15 residues long. The V gene lost 6 bases and the J gene lost 0 bases, with 12 bases spanning the gap. The CDR3, as DNA: TGCAGCGTCGCTCTCGGGGACTCCTATAATTCACCCCTCCACTTT. Encoded protein: CSVALGDSYNSPLHF.

This clone showed up just once. The V and J genes are TRBV27 and TRBJ2-1; 12 bases are a match to TRBD2. The CDR3 contains 17 residues. V trimming: 6 bases; J trimming: 7 bases; junction bases outside the gene matches: 13. The V gene's germline CDR1 is MNHEY and CDR2 SMNVEV (reference sequence). This CDR3 reads CASSKIVLAGGFNEQFF. CDR3 bases: TGTGCCAGCAGCAAAATCGTCCTAGCGGGAGGGTTTAATGAGCAGTTCTTC.